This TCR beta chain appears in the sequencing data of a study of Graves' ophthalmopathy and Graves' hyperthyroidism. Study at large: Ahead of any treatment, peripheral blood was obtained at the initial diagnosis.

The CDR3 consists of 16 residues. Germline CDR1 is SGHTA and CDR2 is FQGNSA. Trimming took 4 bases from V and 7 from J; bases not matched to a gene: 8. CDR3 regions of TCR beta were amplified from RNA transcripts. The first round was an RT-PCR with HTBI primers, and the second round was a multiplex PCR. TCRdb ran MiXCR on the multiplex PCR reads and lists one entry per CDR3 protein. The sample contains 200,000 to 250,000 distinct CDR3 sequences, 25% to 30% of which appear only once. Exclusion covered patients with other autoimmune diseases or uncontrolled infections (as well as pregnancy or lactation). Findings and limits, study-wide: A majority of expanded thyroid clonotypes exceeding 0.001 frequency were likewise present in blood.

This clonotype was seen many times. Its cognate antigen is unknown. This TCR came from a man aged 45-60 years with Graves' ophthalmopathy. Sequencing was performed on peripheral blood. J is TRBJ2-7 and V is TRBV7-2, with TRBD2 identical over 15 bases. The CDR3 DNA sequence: TGTGCCAGCAGCTCCGGACTAGCGGGGGGGGCGGGGGAGCAGTACTTC. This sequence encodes CASSSGLAGGAGEQYF.